This T cell receptor (beta chain) was documented in a study of vaccination effects on CD4 cells after COVID-19. The CDR3 runs to 19 residues. Per the germline V gene, CDR1 is SEHNR and CDR2 is FQNEAQ (reference sequence). V lost 5 bases and J lost 0; bases outside the gene matches: 18. Cultured cells yielded isolated CD4+ T cells after less than 11 days. Each participant was given two doses of one vaccine (BNT162b2 or mRNA-1273). This clone was counted between two and nine times. What it binds is unknown. Using immunoSEQ multiplex PCR, the repertoire was profiled, and TCRdb retains in-frame clones only, with some absent. The sample shows tens of thousands of clones, approximately 80% of them seen only once.

This chain joins TRBV7-9 and TRBJ1-2; TRBD1 agrees at 7 bases. The sequenced sample was CD4+ T cells from PBMCs cultured without peptide, obtained after COVID-19 vaccination. This TCR was recovered from a human donor who received a COVID-19 vaccine. DNA of the CDR3: TGTGCCAGCAGCCAACAACCGGGACAGCTGTCCATCCCTAACTATGGCTACACCTTC. It is translated as CASSQQPGQLSIPNYGYTF.